Shown below are 15 T cell receptor beta chains from a single sample sequenced in a study of control samples from healthy donors and cancer patients. Only in-frame clones appear in the TCRdb table, and some are missing; sequencing was by immunoSEQ multiplex PCR. The sample yields over 70,000 clones, about 89% seen once. Sequencing was performed on PBMCs. The origin of the receptors is a woman aged 45 to 65 with colorectal cancer.

This clone was seen a single time. The J gene is TRBJ1-2, the V gene TRBV4-1; 7 bases align to TRBD1. This CDR3 has 13 residues. J gave up 10 bases and V 4 bases, and 9 bases lay outside the gene matches. Germline V CDR1 and CDR2: MGHRA, YSYEKL. The DNA of the CDR3 is TGCGCCAGCAGCCCTACACAGGGGAATGCCTACACCTTC. Amino acid sequence: CASSPTQGNAYTF.

The V call is TRBV19, the J call TRBJ1-3; 7 nucleotides align to TRBD1. CDR1 LNHDA and CDR2 SQIVND come from the germline V gene (reference sequence). The CDR3 is made up of 13 amino acids. Trimming cost V 3 bases and J 7 bases; bases outside gene matches: 3. The CDR3 sequence: CASSMGRGNTIYF. CDR3 DNA: TGTGCCAGTAGTATGGGCAGGGGGAACACCATATATTTT.

This clone has only a few counts. The V and J genes are TRBV5-4 and TRBJ1-1; D perhaps matches TRBD1 (5 bases). Germline V lookup: CDR1 SGHNT, CDR2 YYREEE (reference sequence). The CDR3 is 16 amino acids. V was cut by 6 bases and J by 5 bases, with 23 bases left in between. CDR3 protein: CASTSQIRVLRTEAFF. The CDR3 DNA follows: TGTGCCAGCACCTCCCAAATCAGGGTGCTGAGGACTGAAGCTTTCTTT.

This chain joins TRBV5-6 and TRBJ1-2; 7 positions agree with TRBD1. V lost 4 bases and J lost 1; bases outside the gene matches: 4. In germline, CDR1 is SGHDT, CDR2 YYEEEE. This CDR3 comprises 14 residues. As DNA, the CDR3 is TGTGCCAGCAGCCGGGGACAGCTTAACTATGGCTACACCTTC. This gives the protein CASSRGQLNYGYTF.

In DNA, the CDR3 is TGCGCCAGCAGCTTGGGACTTAACTATGGCTACACCTTC. This codes for CASSLGLNYGYTF. J is TRBJ1-2 and V is TRBV5-1; D is unclear. CDR1 SGHRS and CDR2 YFSETQ come from the germline V gene. Trimming left V 0 bases short and J 1 base short, with 4 bases between. CDR3 length: 13 amino acids.

The gene calls are TRBV9 and TRBJ2-5; D unclear. CDR3 size: 14 residues. V lost 2 bases and J lost 1, with 9 bases in between. The germline V gene encodes CDR1 SGDLS and CDR2 YYNGEE. The CDR3 protein is CASSVGAVQETQYF. The CDR3, as DNA: TGTGCCAGCAGCGTGGGTGCGGTCCAAGAGACCCAGTACTTC.

This clone appeared a single time. V is TRBV29-1 and J is TRBJ1-3, with D perhaps matching TRBD1 (5 bases). Germline V lookup: CDR1 SQVTM, CDR2 ANQGSEA. The CDR3 is 12 amino acids. V was trimmed by 5 bases and J by 6 bases, leaving 11 bases between them. CDR3 DNA: TGCAGCGTTTACGACAGACTAAACACCATATATTTT. Translated, it gives CSVYDRLNTIYF.

V gene TRBV12-3 or TRBV12-4 combines with J gene TRBJ1-3; possibly TRBD1 for D (6 bases). The CDR3 is made up of 13 amino acids. The V end lost 7 bases, the J end lost 5 bases, and 12 bases lay between the germline ends. This CDR3 is CASTLQGRNTIYF. The CDR3 DNA reads as TGTGCCAGCACCCTACAGGGAAGAAACACCATATATTTT.

The CDR3 DNA is TGTGCCAGCAGTTACTTCCTACAGGGCGGAGGTGAAGCTTTCTTT. Protein sequence: CASSYFLQGGGEAFF. The rearrangement links TRBV6-2 or TRBV6-3 to TRBJ1-1; D is perhaps TRBD1 (6 bases). This CDR3 comprises 15 residues. The germline gives CDR1 MNHEY, CDR2 SVGEGT. V was trimmed by 1 base and J by 7 bases, leaving 16 bases between them.

The V call is TRBV7-2, the J call TRBJ1-3; D perhaps matches TRBD1 (6 bases). The V and J ends lost 4 bases and 4 bases respectively, with 11 bases between them. Germline lookup yields CDR1 SGHTA and CDR2 FQGNSA. This CDR3 is built from 14 residues. This chain's CDR3 is CASSSGQPGNTIYF. CDR3 DNA sequence: TGTGCCAGCAGCTCTGGACAGCCGGGAAACACCATATATTTT.

The rearrangement joins TRBV28 to TRBJ2-3; D not certain. Germline V lookup: CDR1 MDHEN, CDR2 SYDVKM. This CDR3 contains 15 residues. Trimming left V 6 bases short and J 8 bases short, with 21 bases between. CDR3: CASRSDAGTAITQYF. CDR3 nucleotides: TGTGCCAGCAGGTCGGACGCAGGAACCGCTATTACGCAGTATTTT.

The genes are TRBV19 and TRBJ1-2, with TRBD1 matching over 9 bases. The CDR3 spans 15 residues. Germline V gives CDR1 LNHDA, CDR2 SQIVND (reference sequence). With 4 bases clipped from V and 4 bases from J, the junction kept 7 bases outside the gene matches. CDR3 sequence (DNA): TGTGCCAGTAGTAACCCGACAGGGGGTGTCTATGGCTACACCTTC. Protein product: CASSNPTGGVYGYTF.

The V gene is TRBV5-3, the J gene TRBJ1-5; 8 positions match TRBD1. TRBV5-3 is filed as an ORF, its function uncertain. The CDR3 spans 15 residues. The J segment lost 7 bases and the V segment lost 0 bases, leaving 6 bases of the junction unmatched. The CDR3, as DNA: TGTGCCAGAAGCTTGGGGGTGACAGGGGCCCAGCCCCAGCATTTT. Its translation is CARSLGVTGAQPQHF.

V and J are TRBV9 and TRBJ1-5, with a possible D match to TRBD1 (6 bases). V was trimmed by 3 bases and J by 3 bases, leaving 10 bases between them. Germline loops: CDR1 SGDLS, CDR2 YYNGEE. The CDR3 has 14 residues. The CDR3: CASSAGQNNQPQHF. DNA for the CDR3: TGTGCCAGCAGCGCCGGACAGAACAATCAGCCCCAGCATTTT.

The V gene is TRBV5-1, the J gene TRBJ1-4; 10 nucleotides agree with TRBD1. V dropped 4 bases and J dropped 6; count of bases not matched to a gene: 6. Germline V gene lookup returns CDR1 SGHRS and CDR2 YFSETQ. The CDR3 is 15 residues long. The CDR3 region is CASSDRGRLDEKLFF. CDR3 coding DNA: TGCGCCAGCAGCGACAGGGGGCGCCTGGATGAAAAACTGTTTTTT.